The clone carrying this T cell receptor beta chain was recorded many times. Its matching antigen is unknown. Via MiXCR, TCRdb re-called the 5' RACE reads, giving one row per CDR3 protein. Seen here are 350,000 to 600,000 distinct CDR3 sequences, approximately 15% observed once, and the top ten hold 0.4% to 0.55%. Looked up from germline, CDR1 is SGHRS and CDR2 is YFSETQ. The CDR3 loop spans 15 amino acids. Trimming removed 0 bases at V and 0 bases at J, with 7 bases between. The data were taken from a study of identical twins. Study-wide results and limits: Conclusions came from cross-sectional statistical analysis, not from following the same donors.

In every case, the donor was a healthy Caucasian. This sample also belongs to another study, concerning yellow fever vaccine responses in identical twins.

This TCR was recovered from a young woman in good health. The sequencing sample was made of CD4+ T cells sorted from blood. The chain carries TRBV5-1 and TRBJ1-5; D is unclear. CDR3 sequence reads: CASSLGQNSNQPQHF. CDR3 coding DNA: TGCGCCAGCAGCTTGGGGCAGAATAGCAATCAGCCCCAGCATTTT.